This T cell receptor beta chain was retrieved from a study of T cells in Graves' hyperthyroidism and ophthalmopathy (dated by TCRdb to the late 2010s). With respect to the entire study: Peripheral blood samples were taken at the time of initial diagnosis, prior to any treatment. To identify distinguishing TCR V-J signatures, a discovery cohort of around 100 patients was used, comprising fewer than 45 with Graves' ophthalmopathy and 57 with stable Graves' hyperthyroidism. An independent validation cohort of 18 to 20 hyperthyroidism patients and approximately 15 patients who later progressed to ophthalmopathy tested prospective prediction of ophthalmopathy. The 100 or so discovery patients were randomly divided into training and test sets at a 7:3 ratio. In six Graves' hyperthyroidism patients, the study also compared T-cell repertoires from thyroid tissue with T-cell repertoires from blood. After sampling, hyperthyroidism patients received methimazole starting at 30 mg daily, and ophthalmopathy patients received high-dose intravenous methylprednisolone. The paper describes TCR Vbeta CDR3 sequencing of about 140 peripheral blood samples, made up of about 41 ophthalmopathy patients, over 70 hyperthyroidism patients and about 17 progressor patients. What the study reported, not specific to this receptor: Sample size was not statistically predetermined, and investigators were not blinded to group allocation. A 13 V-J signature model separated ophthalmopathy from stable hyperthyroidism, with about 90% sensitivity and 81.08% specificity in cross-validation and 80%/75% in testing. Most expanded thyroid clonotypes (frequency above 0.001) were also found in blood, which suggests that blood repertoires may mirror thyroid immune responses. In validation, progression to ophthalmopathy was predicted by the model with 70.59% sensitivity and 72% to 85% specificity, a median of roughly 6 months before onset.

Amplification of TCR beta CDR3 regions was carried out from RNA transcripts. For the first round of RT-PCR on the TCR CDR3, the HTBI primer set was used together with the Qiagen OneStep RT-PCR kit. Libraries were constructed in a second round of multiplex PCR, after which size selection and purification were performed. Libraries were sequenced paired-end with 100 bp reads on an Illumina HiSeq2000. Regarding the original processing steps: SOAPnuke was used to process the raw data, with reads discarded if the reads contained adapters or uncalled bases, had a mean Phred below 15, or lacked an exact constant-primer or identifier match. COPE v1.2.5 was used to merge high-quality paired reads, and clonotypes were defined as unique nucleotide sequences. MiTCR v1.1 was used to align clonotypes to the IMGT TRBV, TRBD and TRBJ reference segments. The analysis included only V-J combinations with a frequency above 0.0001, which together covered 99% to 99.2% of the repertoires. A TCS score was defined as the ratio of F50 (clonal expansion) to E x V (chaos), with BLOSUM62-based TCRdist applied between CDR3 peptides within each V-J. Welch's t-statistics and random forest reduced some 510 V-J features to roughly 13, which were used in a naive Bayes classifier (R e1071). TCRdb reprocessed the public reads (quality trimming at Q25 with fastp, clone calling with MiXCR) and kept in-frame beta chains. Rows merge per CDR3 protein into single entries with the most common DNA and genes. The V and J calls were determined by TCRdb, not by the authors. The sample contains a few hundred thousand distinct CDR3 sequences, roughly 25% of them found a single time. The top ten clones comprise over 70% of the sample.

A patient counted as having stable Graves' hyperthyroidism if no progression to ophthalmopathy occurred over 18 months of follow-up. Hyperthyroidism patients were newly diagnosed, had a disease duration of under 2 months, and were aged 18 to 65 years. The study excluded patients with uncontrolled infections, other autoimmune diseases, pregnancy or lactation. Diagnoses were based on clinical symptoms, serum thyroxine and TRAb, thyroid ultrasound and orbital computed tomography. Ficoll-Paque density gradient centrifugation was used to isolate PBMCs from around 10 ml of fresh peripheral blood. Trizol reagent was used to extract total RNA, and RNA quality was then checked on an Agilent 2100 Bioanalyzer. On this clonotype: It lacks a known antigen. Within one base of it there is no much larger clone, and no base qualities were kept.

CDR1 and CDR2 were assigned from the germline V gene as SGHTA and FQGTGA. V is pruned by 2 bases and J by 4 bases, leaving 9 bases of the junction without a gene match. The cysteine opens and the phenylalanine closes a CDR3 of 17 amino acids. The DNA shown is the 51-base CDR3, in frame from base 1. This TCR was recovered from a man aged 45-65 years with Graves' hyperthyroidism. This sequence uses TRBV7-3 and TRBJ2-1, with TRBD2 matching 9 junction bases. The sequencing input was blood. CDR3 protein: CASSLLASGTLYNEQFF. In nucleotide form, the sequence is TGTGCCAGCAGCTTACTAGCTAGCGGGACCCTTTACAATGAGCAGTTCTTC.